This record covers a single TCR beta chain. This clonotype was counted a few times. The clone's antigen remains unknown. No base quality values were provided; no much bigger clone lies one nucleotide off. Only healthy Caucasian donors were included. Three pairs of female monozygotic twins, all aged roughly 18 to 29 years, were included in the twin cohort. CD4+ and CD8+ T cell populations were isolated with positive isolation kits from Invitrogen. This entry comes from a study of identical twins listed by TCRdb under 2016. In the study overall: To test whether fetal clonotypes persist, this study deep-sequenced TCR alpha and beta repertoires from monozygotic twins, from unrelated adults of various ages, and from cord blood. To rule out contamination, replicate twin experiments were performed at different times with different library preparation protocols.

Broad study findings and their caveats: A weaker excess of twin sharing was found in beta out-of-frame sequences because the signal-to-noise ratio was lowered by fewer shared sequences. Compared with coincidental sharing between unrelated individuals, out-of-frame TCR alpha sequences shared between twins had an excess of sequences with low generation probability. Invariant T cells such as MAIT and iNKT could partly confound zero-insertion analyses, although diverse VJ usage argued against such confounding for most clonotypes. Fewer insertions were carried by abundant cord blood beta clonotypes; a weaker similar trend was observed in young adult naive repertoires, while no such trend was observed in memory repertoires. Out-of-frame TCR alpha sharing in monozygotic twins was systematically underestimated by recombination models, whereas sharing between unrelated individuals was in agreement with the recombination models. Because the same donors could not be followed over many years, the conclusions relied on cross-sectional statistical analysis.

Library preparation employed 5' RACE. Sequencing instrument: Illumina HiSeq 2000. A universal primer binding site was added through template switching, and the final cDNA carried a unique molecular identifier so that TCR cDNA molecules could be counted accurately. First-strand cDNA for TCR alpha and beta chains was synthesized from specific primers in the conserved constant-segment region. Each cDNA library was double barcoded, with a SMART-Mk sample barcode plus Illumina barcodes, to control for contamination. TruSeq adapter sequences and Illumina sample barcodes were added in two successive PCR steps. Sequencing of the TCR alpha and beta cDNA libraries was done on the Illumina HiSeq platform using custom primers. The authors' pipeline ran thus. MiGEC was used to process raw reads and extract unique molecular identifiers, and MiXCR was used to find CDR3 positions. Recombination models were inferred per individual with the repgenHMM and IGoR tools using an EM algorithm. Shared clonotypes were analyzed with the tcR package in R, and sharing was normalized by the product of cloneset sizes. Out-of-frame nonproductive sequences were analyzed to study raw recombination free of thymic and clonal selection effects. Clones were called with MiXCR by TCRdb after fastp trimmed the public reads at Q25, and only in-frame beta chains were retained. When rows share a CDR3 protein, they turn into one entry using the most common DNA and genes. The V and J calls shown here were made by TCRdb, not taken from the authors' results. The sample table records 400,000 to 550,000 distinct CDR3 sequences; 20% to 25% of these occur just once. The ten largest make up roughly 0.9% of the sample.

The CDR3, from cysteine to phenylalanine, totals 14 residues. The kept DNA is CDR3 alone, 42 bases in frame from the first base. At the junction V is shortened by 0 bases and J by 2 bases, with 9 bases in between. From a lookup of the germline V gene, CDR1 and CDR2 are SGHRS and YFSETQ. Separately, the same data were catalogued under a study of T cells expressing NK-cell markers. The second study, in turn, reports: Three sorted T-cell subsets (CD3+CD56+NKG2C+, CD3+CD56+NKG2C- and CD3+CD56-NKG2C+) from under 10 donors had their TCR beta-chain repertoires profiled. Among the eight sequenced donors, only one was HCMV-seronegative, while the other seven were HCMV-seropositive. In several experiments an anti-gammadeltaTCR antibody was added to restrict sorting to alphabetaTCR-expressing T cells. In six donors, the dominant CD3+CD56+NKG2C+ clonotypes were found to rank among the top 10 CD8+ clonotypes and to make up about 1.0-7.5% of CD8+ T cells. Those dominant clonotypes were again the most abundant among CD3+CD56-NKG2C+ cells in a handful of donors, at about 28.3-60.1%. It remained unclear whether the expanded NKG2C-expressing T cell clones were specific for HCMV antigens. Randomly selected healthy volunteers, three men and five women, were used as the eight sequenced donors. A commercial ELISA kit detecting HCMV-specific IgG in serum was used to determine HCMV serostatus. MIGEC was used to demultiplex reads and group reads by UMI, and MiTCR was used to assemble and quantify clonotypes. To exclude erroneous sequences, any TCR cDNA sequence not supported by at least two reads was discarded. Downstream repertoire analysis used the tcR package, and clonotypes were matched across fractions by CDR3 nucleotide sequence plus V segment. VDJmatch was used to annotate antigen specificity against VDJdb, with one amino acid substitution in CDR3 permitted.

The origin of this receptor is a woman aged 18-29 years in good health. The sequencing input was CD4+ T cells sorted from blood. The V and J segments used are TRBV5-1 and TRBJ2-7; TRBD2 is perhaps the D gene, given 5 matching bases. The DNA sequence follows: TGCGCCAGCAGCTTGGGGGTAGCGCCCTACGAGCAGTACTTC. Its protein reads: CASSLGVAPYEQYF.